The 9 T cell receptor beta chains below all came from one sample that was sequenced in a study of human T cells and chemical hapten exposure. Time point described: patch test 2, 6 weeks after DPC sensitization. Treatment described: therapeutic diphenylcyclopropenone sensitization with weekly scalp DPC. TCRdb itself ran the RACE reads through MiXCR, one entry per CDR3 protein. Of a few hundred thousand distinct CDR3 sequences in the sample, nearly 6.5% were seen once. Sample: whole blood, taken in connection with sensitization to the hapten diphenylcyclopropenone (DPC). The receptor set was obtained from a woman under 30 with alopecia areata. Some clones in this sample may be carry-over from other donors' samples.

The table lists this clonotype with many counts. V gene TRBV5-5 combines with J gene TRBJ2-5, with D tentatively TRBD2 (7 bases). V lost 4 bases and J lost 2, with 24 bases in between. Germline V lookup: CDR1 SGHKS, CDR2 YYEKEE (reference sequence). The CDR3 runs to 18 residues. The CDR3 sequence: CASSQKPSGRGPQETQYF. The DNA for the CDR3 is TGTGCCAGCAGCCAAAAACCCTCAGGGCGGGGGCCTCAAGAGACCCAGTACTTC.

This clonotype was seen many times. The chain is built from TRBV12-3 or TRBV12-4 and TRBJ1-5, with D maybe TRBD1 (6 bases). Trimming cost V 7 bases and J 8 bases, with 15 bases left between them. The CDR3 loop spans 13 amino acids. The CDR3: CASTLRRGEPQHF. The CDR3, as DNA: TGTGCCAGCACTTTGAGGAGGGGGGAGCCCCAGCATTTT.

This clonotype was found many times. The chain recombines TRBV18 with TRBJ1-5; no clear D. V lost 3 bases and J 5 bases, leaving 8 bases between the germline ends. CDR3 length: 13 residues. Germline CDR1 KGHSH, CDR2 LQKENI. CDR3 amino acids: CASSPMGDQPQHF. CDR3 in DNA: TGTGCCAGCTCACCGATGGGTGATCAGCCCCAGCATTTT.

In its sample, this clonotype was seen a few times. The genes are TRBV10-3 and TRBJ2-3; D perhaps matches TRBD1 (7 bases). CDR1 and CDR2 (germline): ENHRY, SYGVKD. The CDR3 contains 15 residues. The germline V and J ends were trimmed by 6 bases and 1 base, with 14 bases remaining between them. The CDR3 DNA reads as TGTGCCATCAGGAACAGGGGAGGAGGCACAGATACGCAGTATTTT. Its translation: CAIRNRGGGTDTQYF.

This clonotype was seen ten or more times. The rearrangement links TRBV5-1 to TRBJ2-6, with 7 positions matching TRBD1. V gave up 2 bases and J gave up 2 bases; unmatched junction bases: 1. Germline V gene lookup returns CDR1 SGHRS and CDR2 YFSETQ. The CDR3 length is 15 residues. CDR3 bases: TGCGCCAGCAGCTTTCAGGGGGCTGGGGCCAACGTCCTGACTTTC. Translated: CASSFQGAGANVLTF.

This clonotype was seen at least ten times. The chain links TRBV9 to TRBJ1-4; D gene unclear. The germline V gene encodes CDR1 SGDLS and CDR2 YYNGEE. The CDR3 sequence is 14 residues long. Trimming removed 3 bases from V and 3 bases from J, with 9 bases in between. The CDR3 coding sequence is TGTGCCAGCAGCGGGGAAGGATCTAATGAAAAACTGTTTTTT. Its protein is CASSGEGSNEKLFF.

Notes on this clonotype: One end of the junction is discordant with germline, which a read error may explain. This chain joins TRBV3-1 and TRBJ1-2; D might be TRBD1 (5 bases). The CDR3 has 14 residues. Germline V gene lookup returns CDR1 LGHDT and CDR2 YNNKEL (reference sequence). The DNA of the CDR3 is TGTCCCAGCAGCCTAGGCAATGGGGCTGCTGGCTACACCTTC. This codes for CPSSLGNGAAGYTF.

This clonotype was observed at least ten times. The chain joins TRBV6-6 to TRBJ1-2; D possibly corresponds to TRBD1 (5 bases). The CDR3 loop spans 14 amino acids. V lost 2 bases and J 2 bases, leaving 9 bases between the germline ends. Germline V gene data show CDR1 as MNHNY and CDR2 as SVGAGI (reference sequence). DNA for the CDR3: TGTGCCAGCAGTTACCAGGGTTCCAACTATGGCTACACCTTC. This gives the protein CASSYQGSNYGYTF.

This clonotype has at least ten counts. V usage is TRBV4-2 and J usage is TRBJ1-6; 7 bases agree with TRBD1. The CDR3 covers 15 residues. CDR1 is LGHNA and CDR2 is YNFKEQ in the germline V gene. With V trimmed by 5 bases and J by 9 bases, 10 bases remained unmatched. The DNA for the CDR3 is TGTGCCAGCAGCGCTACCGACAGGGCGGGTTCACCCCTCCACTTT. The encoded protein is CASSATDRAGSPLHF.